This is a list of T cell receptor beta chains from one sample in a study of glioma-infiltrating T cells after dendritic cell vaccination. Using immunoSEQ multiplex PCR, the repertoire was profiled, and TCRdb retains in-frame clones only, with some absent. The repertoire has some 91,000 clones, approximately 78% of them found once; the top ten carry over 2%. The source material was blood, sampled after dendritic cell vaccination. The receptors originated from a human donor with glioblastoma. Each CDR3 is given with its conserved first and last residue. D genes are given only for firm matches. The size field is filled for only some rows; it gives once, few, many or a size class.

>TRBJ2-5|TRBV25-1|.|.
CASSEWPKQETQYF
TGTGCCAGCAGTGAATGGCCGAAGCAAGAGACCCAGTACTTC
>TRBJ1-4|TRBV6-6|.|.
CASSYPRGANEKLFF
TGTGCCAGCAGTTACCCCAGGGGTGCCAATGAAAAACTGTTTTTT
>TRBJ2-1|TRBV18|once|TRBD2
CASSLSSGTNEQFF
TGTGCCAGCTCATTGTCTAGCGGGACCAATGAGCAGTTCTTC
>TRBJ1-2|TRBV15|.|TRBD1
CATSSMTGGYGYTF
TGTGCCACCAGCAGTATGACAGGGGGGTATGGCTACACCTTC
>TRBJ1-1|TRBV27|few|.
CASSPTEAFF
TGTGCCAGCAGTCCAACTGAAGCTTTCTTT
>TRBJ1-2|TRBV6-5|.|TRBD1
CASRSGTGGLGYTF
TGTGCCAGCAGGTCCGGGACAGGGGGCCTTGGCTACACCTTC
>TRBJ1-4|TRBV27|.|.
CASSRRGIDEKLFF
TGTGCCAGCAGCAGAAGGGGGATAGATGAAAAACTGTTTTTT
>TRBJ1-6|TRBV5-4|.|TRBD1
CASSPGQINSPLHF
TGTGCCAGCAGCCCGGGACAGATAAATTCACCCCTCCACTTT
>TRBJ2-5|TRBV28|few|TRBD2
CASGTSGLLQETQYF
TGTGCCAGCGGGACTAGCGGGCTACTCCAAGAGACCCAGTACTTC
>TRBJ1-4|TRBV6-6|.|.
CASTWGGTPNEKLFF
TGTGCCAGCACCTGGGGAGGTACACCTAATGAAAAACTGTTTTTT
>TRBJ2-7|TRBV2|.|TRBD1
CASETGGLYEQYF
TGTGCCAGCGAGACAGGGGGGCTTTACGAGCAGTACTTC
>TRBJ1-5|TRBV7-2|.|.
CASSRGGGGSNQPQHF
TGTGCCAGCTCCCGGGGGGGAGGGGGGAGCAATCAGCCCCAGCATTTT
>TRBJ1-2|TRBV19|few|.
CASSMVPTAYGYTF
TGTGCCAGTAGTATGGTTCCGACTGCCTATGGCTACACCTTC
>TRBJ2-5|TRBV19|once|TRBD1
CASSIGHRGETQYF
TGTGCCAGTAGTATCGGACACAGGGGTGAGACCCAGTACTTC
>TRBJ1-3|TRBV21-1|.|.
CASIYLQSGTCNSPSAIYF
TGTGCCAGCATCTACCTCCAATCCGGGACATGTAACTCCCCTAGTGCCATATATTTT
>TRBJ1-1|TRBV4-1|.|TRBD1
CASSQGRTGMNTEAFF
TGCGCCAGCAGCCAAGGGCGGACAGGGATGAACACTGAAGCTTTCTTT
>TRBJ2-3|TRBV5-4|.|TRBD1
CASSRQGATDTQYF
TGTGCCAGCAGCCGACAGGGGGCCACAGATACGCAGTATTTT
>TRBJ2-5|TRBV7-2|.|.
CASSLGRGLETQYF
TGTGCCAGCAGCTTAGGGCGGGGCCTGGAGACCCAGTACTTC
>TRBJ2-5|TRBV7-2|.|TRBD2
CASSDRRLAGGGETQYF
TGTGCCAGCAGCGACCGCCGACTAGCGGGAGGGGGAGAGACCCAGTACTTC
>TRBJ2-2|TRBV11-3|.|.
CASSYRAGTGNTGELFF
TGTGCCAGCAGCTACAGGGCCGGGACGGGCAACACCGGGGAGCTGTTTTTT
>TRBJ1-1|TRBV6-1|.|.
CASRTSRVLNTEAFF
TGTGCCAGCAGAACGAGCAGGGTCCTGAACACTGAAGCTTTCTTT